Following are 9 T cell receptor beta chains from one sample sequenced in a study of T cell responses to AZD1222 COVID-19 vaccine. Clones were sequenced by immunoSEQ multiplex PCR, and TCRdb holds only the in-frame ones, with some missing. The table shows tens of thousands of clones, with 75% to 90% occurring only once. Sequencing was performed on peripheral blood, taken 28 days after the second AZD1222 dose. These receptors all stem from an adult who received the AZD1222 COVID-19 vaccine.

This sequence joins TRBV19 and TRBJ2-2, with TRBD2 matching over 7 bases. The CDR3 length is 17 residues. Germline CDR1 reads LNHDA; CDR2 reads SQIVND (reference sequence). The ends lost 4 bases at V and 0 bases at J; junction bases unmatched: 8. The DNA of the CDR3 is TGTGCCAGTAGTAAAAAGGGCGGGGGTGCGAACACCGGGGAGCTGTTTTTT. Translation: CASSKKGGGANTGELFF.

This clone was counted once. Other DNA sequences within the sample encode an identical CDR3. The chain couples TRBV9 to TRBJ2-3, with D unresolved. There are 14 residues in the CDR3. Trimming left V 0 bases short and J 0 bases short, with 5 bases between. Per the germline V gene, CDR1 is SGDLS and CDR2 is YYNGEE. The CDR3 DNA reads TGTGCCAGCAGCGTAGACTCTAGCACAGATACGCAGTATTTT. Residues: CASSVDSSTDTQYF.

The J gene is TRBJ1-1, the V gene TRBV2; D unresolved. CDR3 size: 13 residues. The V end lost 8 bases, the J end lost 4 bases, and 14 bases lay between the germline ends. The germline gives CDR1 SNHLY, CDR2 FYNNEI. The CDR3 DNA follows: TGTGCCAGCTTTACTTGGGGAGGCACTGAAGCTTTCTTT. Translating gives CASFTWGGTEAFF. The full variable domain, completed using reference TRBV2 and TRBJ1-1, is EPEVTQTPSHQVTQMGQEVILRCVPISNHLYFYWYRQILGQKVEFLVSFYNNEISEKSEIFDDQFSVERPDGSNFTLKIRSTKLEDSAMYFCASFTWGGTEAFFGQGTRLTVV.

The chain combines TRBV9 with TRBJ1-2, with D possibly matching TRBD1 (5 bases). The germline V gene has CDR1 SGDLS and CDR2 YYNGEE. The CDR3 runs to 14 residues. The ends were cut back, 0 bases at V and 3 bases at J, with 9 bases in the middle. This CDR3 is CASSVEGTDYGYTF. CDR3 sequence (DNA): TGTGCCAGCAGCGTAGAAGGGACGGACTATGGCTACACCTTC. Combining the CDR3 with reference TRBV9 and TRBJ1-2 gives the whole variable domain DSGVTQTPKHLITATGQRVTLRCSPRSGDLSVYWYQQSLDQGLQFLIQYYNGEERAKGNILERFSAQQFPDLHSELNLSSLELGDSALYFCASSVEGTDYGYTFGSGTRLTVV.

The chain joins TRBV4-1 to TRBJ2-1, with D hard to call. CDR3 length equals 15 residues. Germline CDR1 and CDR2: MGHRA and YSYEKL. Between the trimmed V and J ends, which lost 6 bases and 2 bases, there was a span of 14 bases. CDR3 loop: CASRVQATPYNEQFF. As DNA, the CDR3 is TGCGCCAGCAGGGTTCAGGCGACACCCTACAATGAGCAGTTCTTC.

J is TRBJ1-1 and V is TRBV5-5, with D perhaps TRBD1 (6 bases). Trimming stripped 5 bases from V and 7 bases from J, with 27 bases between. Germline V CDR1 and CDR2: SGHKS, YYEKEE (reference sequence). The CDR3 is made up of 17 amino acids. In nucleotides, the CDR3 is TGTGCCAGCAGTCTGAGGACCGGGGGCCCCCCGTCTGGTGAAGCTTTCTTT. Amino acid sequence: CASSLRTGGPPSGEAFF.

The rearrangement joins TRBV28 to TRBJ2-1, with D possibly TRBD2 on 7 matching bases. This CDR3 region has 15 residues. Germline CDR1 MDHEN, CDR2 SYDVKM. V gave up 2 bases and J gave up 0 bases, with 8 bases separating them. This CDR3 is CASSLAGASYNEQFF. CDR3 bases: TGTGCCAGCAGTTTAGCGGGGGCCTCCTACAATGAGCAGTTCTTC.

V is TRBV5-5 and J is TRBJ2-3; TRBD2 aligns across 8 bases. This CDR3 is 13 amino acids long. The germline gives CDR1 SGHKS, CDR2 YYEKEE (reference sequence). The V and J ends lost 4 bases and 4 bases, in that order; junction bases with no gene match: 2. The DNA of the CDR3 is TGTGCCAGCAGCGCCGGGGGGGCAGATACGCAGTATTTT. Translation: CASSAGGADTQYF.

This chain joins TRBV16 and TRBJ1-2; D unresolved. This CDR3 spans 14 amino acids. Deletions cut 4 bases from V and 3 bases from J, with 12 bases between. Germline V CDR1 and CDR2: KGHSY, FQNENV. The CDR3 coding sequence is TGTGCCAGCAGCCCCGTAGGTTTTGACTATGGCTACACCTTC. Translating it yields CASSPVGFDYGYTF. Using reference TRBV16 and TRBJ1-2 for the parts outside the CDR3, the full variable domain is GEEVAQTPKHLVRGEGQKAKLYCAPIKGHSYVFWYQQVLKNEFKFLISFQNENVFDETGMPKERFSAKCLPNSPCSLEIQATKLEDSAVYFCASSPVGFDYGYTFGSGTRLTVV.